This entry lists 6 T cell receptor beta chains sequenced from one sample in a study of blood T cell repertoires in COVID-19. Generated by immunoSEQ multiplex PCR, the TCRdb table keeps only in-frame clones and is missing some. The sample has just over 80,000 clones, roughly 79% seen once. Sequenced material: peripheral blood. These receptors came from a man older than 75 with acute or convalescent COVID-19.

The rearrangement joins TRBV4-1 to TRBJ1-2; D ambiguous. There are 14 residues in the CDR3. The germline V gene has CDR1 MGHRA and CDR2 YSYEKL. Trimming stripped 2 bases from V and 8 bases from J, with 15 bases between. The DNA of the CDR3 is TGCGCCAGCAGCCAAACCCCAAGCGCGTTCGGCTACACCTTC. Translated, it gives CASSQTPSAFGYTF.

This clone was seen only once. The J gene is TRBJ2-5, the V gene TRBV7-2; D may be TRBD2 (5 bases). The CDR3 extends over 13 amino acids. Germline values: CDR1 SGHTA, CDR2 FQGNSA. V was clipped by 4 bases and J by 5 bases, with 11 bases between them. CDR3 residues: CASSWAGGETQYF. CDR3 sequence (DNA): TGTGCCAGCAGCTGGGCAGGAGGTGAGACCCAGTACTTC.

In this sample, this clone turned up once. This rearrangement joins TRBV19 to TRBJ2-2, with D possibly matching TRBD1 (6 bases). Germline CDR1 is LNHDA and CDR2 is SQIVND (reference sequence). Trimming left V 4 bases short and J 4 bases short, with 10 bases between. The CDR3 totals 14 residues. CDR3 amino acids: CASSNSGATGELFF. For the CDR3, the DNA is TGTGCCAGTAGTAATTCAGGGGCCACCGGGGAGCTGTTTTTT.

The chain links TRBV18 to TRBJ1-2; maybe TRBD1 (6 bases). The V end lost 6 bases, the J end lost 5 bases, and 19 bases lay between the germline ends. CDR3 length: 15 residues. The germline CDR1 and CDR2 sequences are KGHSH and LQKENI. DNA for the CDR3: TGTGCCAGCTCGCAGATTAGGCAGGGGCCTTATGGCTACACCTTC. As protein: CASSQIRQGPYGYTF. Using reference TRBV18 and TRBJ1-2 for the parts outside the CDR3, the full variable domain is NAGVMQNPRHLVRRRGQEARLRCSPMKGHSHVYWYRQLPEEGLKFMVYLQKENIIDESGMPKERFSAEFPKEGPSILRIQQVVRGDSAAYFCASSQIRQGPYGYTFGSGTRLTVV.

The chain recombines TRBV6-5 with TRBJ1-1, with a weak D call TRBD1 (6 bases). The germline CDR1 and CDR2 sequences are MNHEY and SVGAGI. Trimming removed 6 bases at V and 11 bases at J, with 16 bases between. This CDR3 spans 12 amino acids. The CDR3 loop reads CASSPGGRGAFF. Written as DNA, the CDR3 is TGTGCCAGCAGCCCCGGGGGGCGGGGGGCTTTCTTT.

This chain joins TRBV12-5 and TRBJ1-5, with D hard to call. The germline V gene has CDR1 LGHNT and CDR2 FRNRAP. This CDR3 contains 13 residues. V lost 2 bases, J lost 5 bases, and 7 bases lay in between. CDR3 sequence: CASGLQRDQPQHF. The CDR3 bases are TGTGCTAGTGGTTTGCAACGGGATCAGCCCCAGCATTTT.